This TCR beta chain stems from a study of T cells of healthy individuals. The CDR3 has 14 amino acids. Looked up from germline, CDR1 is SGHVS and CDR2 is FQNEAQ. V shed 5 bases and J shed 0 bases, with 8 bases lying between them. This clonotype was observed a handful of times. TCRdb reprocessed the 5' RACE reads via MiXCR and lists one record per CDR3 protein. The data hold around 90,000 distinct CDR3 sequences, with about 5% observed a single time. The gene calls are TRBV7-8 and TRBJ1-5; D is unresolved. This TCR came from a female donor in good health. CDR3 DNA: TGTGCCAGCAGCGAACATTATAGCAATCAGCCCCAGCATTTT. Translating it yields CASSEHYSNQPQHF.